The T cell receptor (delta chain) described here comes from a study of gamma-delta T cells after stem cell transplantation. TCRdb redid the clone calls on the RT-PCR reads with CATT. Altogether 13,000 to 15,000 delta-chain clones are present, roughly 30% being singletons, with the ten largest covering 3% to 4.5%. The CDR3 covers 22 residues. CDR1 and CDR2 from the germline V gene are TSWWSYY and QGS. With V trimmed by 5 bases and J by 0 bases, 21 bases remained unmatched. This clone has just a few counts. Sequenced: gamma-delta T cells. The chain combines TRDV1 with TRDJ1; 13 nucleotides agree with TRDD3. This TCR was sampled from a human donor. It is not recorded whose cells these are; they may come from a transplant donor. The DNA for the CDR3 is TGTGCTCTTGGGTCCCTTCCCCCCCCTTCTACTGGGGGATACGTATACACCGATAAACTCATCTTT. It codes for CALGSLPPPSTGGYVYTDKLIF.